The T cell receptor beta chain under discussion was sequenced for a study of Ad26.COV2.S vaccination and SARS-CoV-2 variants. Background on the study: The donor belonged to the COV1001 Ad26.COV2.S trial arm. Whole-study results and caveats: Non-spike TCR breadth was similar in vaccine and placebo recipients. Placebo recipients had lower spike-specific TCR breadth than vaccine recipients. Total T cell responses may have been underestimated by the TCR breadth and depth analyses.

With 5 bases clipped from V and 5 bases from J, the junction kept 6 bases outside the gene matches. The CDR3 totals 13 residues. Looked up from germline, CDR1 is SQVTM and CDR2 is ANQGSEA. Treatment meaning: around 19 received Ad26.COV2.S at low or high dose, single or two shots; roughly 5 received placebo; per-sample allocation not given. Sampling was done on day 63 after the first vaccine or placebo injection. TCRdb keeps only in-frame clones here, not all; method: immunoSEQ multiplex PCR. The data hold hundreds of thousands of clones, with around 90% observed a single time. As for this clone: Antigen specificity is unknown.

The source of this sequence is a person aged 18 to 59 who received the Ad26.COV2.S COVID-19 vaccine or a placebo. The chain joins TRBV29-1 to TRBJ2-1; TRBD2 agrees at 7 bases. The source material was peripheral blood, sampled in a trial of Ad26.COV2.S vaccine versus placebo. The chain's CDR3 is CSVCTSANNEQFF. For the CDR3, the DNA is TGCAGCGTTTGCACTAGCGCGAACAATGAGCAGTTCTTC.